The 2 T cell receptor beta chains in this list originate from one sample, sequenced in a study of T cell changes during pregnancy in multiple sclerosis. The method was immunoSEQ multiplex PCR; TCRdb's version includes in-frame clones alone and lacks a portion of them. The repertoire holds about 60,000 clones, with approximately 91% as singletons. The specimen comprised CD4+ T cells from peripheral blood mononuclear cells, sampled in the first trimester of pregnancy. These receptors all come from a female donor with multiple sclerosis, enrolled in a pregnancy study.

This clone appeared a single time. The genes are TRBV5-6 and TRBJ2-2; D perhaps matches TRBD2 (7 bases). The CDR3 has 15 amino acids. CDR1 is SGHDT, CDR2 YYEEEE, per germline. V shed 0 bases and J shed 7 bases, with 13 bases lying between them. CDR3 in DNA: TGTGCCAGCAGCTTGGTCGGCGGGGGCAGCGGGGAGCTGTTTTTT. Protein sequence: CASSLVGGGSGELFF.

The chain links TRBV14 to TRBJ1-4, with D possibly TRBD1 on 5 matching bases. V dropped 4 bases and J dropped 6 bases, with 15 bases sitting between them. This CDR3 has 15 residues. Germline V gene data show CDR1 as SGHDN and CDR2 as FVKESK. CDR3 DNA: TGTGCCAGCAGCCGCGCAGGGTTTAGGGATGAAAAACTGTTTTTT. The encoded protein is CASSRAGFRDEKLFF.